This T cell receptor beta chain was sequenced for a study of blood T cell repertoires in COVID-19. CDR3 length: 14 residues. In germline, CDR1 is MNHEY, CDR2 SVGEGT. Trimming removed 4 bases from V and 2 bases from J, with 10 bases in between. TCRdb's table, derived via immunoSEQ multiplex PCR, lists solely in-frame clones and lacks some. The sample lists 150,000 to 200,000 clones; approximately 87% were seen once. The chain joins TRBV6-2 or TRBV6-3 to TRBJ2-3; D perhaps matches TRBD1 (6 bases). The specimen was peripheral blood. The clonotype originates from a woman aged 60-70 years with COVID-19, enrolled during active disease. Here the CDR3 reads CASSFYRDTDTQYF. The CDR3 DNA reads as TGTGCCAGCAGTTTCTACAGGGACACAGATACGCAGTATTTT.